This T cell receptor (beta chain) appears in the sequencing data of a study of blood T cell repertoires in COVID-19. Study as a whole: Sources were T cells, B-cell-depleted T cells, or PBMCs; the material itself was cDNA or gDNA.

During active infection, Seattle patients enrolled and were then monitored through disease. Germline lookup yields CDR1 SGHDT and CDR2 YYEEEE. V trimming: 4 bases; J trimming: 5 bases; junction bases outside the gene matches: 7. The CDR3 has 14 amino acids. Authors' processing steps: Nucleated cell number was recorded as an estimate derived from reference gene primer amplification. TCRdb keeps only in-frame clones here, not all; method: immunoSEQ multiplex PCR. D and trimming come from the DNA, and the V and J calls and clone size come from that table. Found here are fewer than 350,000 clones, approximately 86% of them singletons; the top ten hold roughly 14%.

The sequenced material came from peripheral blood. This TCR was sampled from a woman between 65 and 79 years old with COVID-19, enrolled during active disease. V usage is TRBV5-6 and J usage is TRBJ2-7; 9 bases are shared with TRBD1. The CDR3: CASSAGTGTHEQYF. CDR3 coding DNA: TGTGCCAGCAGCGCCGGGACAGGGACCCACGAGCAGTACTTC.